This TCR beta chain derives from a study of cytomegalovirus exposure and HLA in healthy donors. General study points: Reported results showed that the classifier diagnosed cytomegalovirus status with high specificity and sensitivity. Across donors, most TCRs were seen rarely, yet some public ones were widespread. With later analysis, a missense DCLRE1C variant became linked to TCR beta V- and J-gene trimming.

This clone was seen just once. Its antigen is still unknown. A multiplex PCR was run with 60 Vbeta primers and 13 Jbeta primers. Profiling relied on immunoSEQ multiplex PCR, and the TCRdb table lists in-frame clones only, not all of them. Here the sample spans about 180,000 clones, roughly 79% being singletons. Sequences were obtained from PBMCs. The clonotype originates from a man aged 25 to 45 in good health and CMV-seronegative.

CDR3 in amino acids: CASSPYHRDNEKLFF. The DNA of the CDR3 is TGCGCCAGCAGCCCCTACCACAGGGATAATGAAAAACTGTTTTTT. This sequence joins TRBV4-3 and TRBJ1-4; TRBD1 might be the D (6 bases). Trimming removed 4 bases at V and 4 bases at J, with 13 bases between. The CDR3 sequence is 15 residues long. CDR1 is LGHNA and CDR2 is YSLEER in the germline V gene.